Listed here are 4 T cell receptor beta chains from one sample, sequenced in a study of shared T cell receptors in the human thymus. The protocol was immunoSEQ multiplex PCR, while the TCRdb copy is restricted to in-frame clones and leaves out a portion. The sample lists 600,000 or so clones; approximately 89% were seen once. The data were also submitted as part of a second study, on human thymus T cells.

Specimen: thymocytes. Receptors originate from a boy younger than two with a congenital heart defect.

The DNA for the CDR3 is TGTGCCAGCAGTGAGAGGGCGGGCGAGCAGTACTTC. Its translation is CASSERAGEQYF. The chain carries TRBV2 and TRBJ2-7; the D gene is possibly TRBD2 (5 bases). This CDR3 comprises 12 residues. CDR1 and CDR2 (germline): SNHLY, FYNNEI. Trimming cost V 3 bases and J 6 bases, with 9 bases left between them.

The chain is built from TRBV9 and TRBJ1-2, with 9 positions matching TRBD1. The ends lost 7 bases at V and 0 bases at J; junction bases unmatched: 13. The CDR3 extends over 17 amino acids. CDR1 and CDR2 from the germline V gene are SGDLS and YYNGEE. The CDR3 DNA sequence: TGTGCCAGCGGCGGTAACCGGGACAGGGAAGCTAACTATGGCTACACCTTC. Protein product: CASGGNRDREANYGYTF.

This clone was found once. The rearrangement links TRBV4-1 to TRBJ1-2; D not resolved. In germline, CDR1 is MGHRA, CDR2 YSYEKL. The germline V and J ends were trimmed by 3 bases and 5 bases, with 16 bases remaining between them. The CDR3 length is 15 residues. CDR3 residues: CASSHMEDGPYGYTF. CDR3 in DNA: TGCGCCAGCAGCCATATGGAGGACGGTCCTTATGGCTACACCTTC.

The V gene is TRBV6-1, the J gene TRBJ2-3; possibly TRBD1 for D (5 bases). The V gene lost 2 bases and the J gene lost 0 bases, with 12 bases spanning the gap. The length of the CDR3 is 16 residues. The germline V gene encodes CDR1 MNHNS and CDR2 SASEGT. CDR3 sequence (DNA): TGTGCCAGCAGTGAACAGGGAAGAGATAGCACAGATACGCAGTATTTT. This gives the protein CASSEQGRDSTDTQYF.